The 25 T cell receptor beta chains below all came from one sample that was sequenced in a study of human T cells and chemical hapten exposure. Described time point: pre-sensitization, week 0. Documented treatment: therapeutic diphenylcyclopropenone sensitization with weekly scalp DPC. One entry per CDR3 protein results from TCRdb running MiXCR on the RACE reads. Of under 90,000 distinct CDR3 sequences in the sample, 8% to 10% were seen once. Sequencing used whole blood, obtained in connection with sensitization to the hapten diphenylcyclopropenone (DPC). The receptors here all came from a woman aged 40-49 years with alopecia areata. Some clones in this sample may be carry-over from other donors' samples.

In the case of this clonotype: A much larger clone sits a single nucleotide away, making a read error possible. The chain carries TRBV27 and TRBJ2-2; a weak D match, TRBD1 (6 bases). The CDR3 covers 15 residues. CDR1 and CDR2 from the germline V gene are MNHEY and SMNVEV (reference sequence). Trimming removed 5 bases at V and 3 bases at J, with 13 bases between. The CDR3, as DNA: TGTGCCAGCAGTATCAGCAGGGGCTACACCGGGGAGCTGTTTTTT. It codes for CASSISRGYTGELFF.

In this sample, this clonotype turned up a few times. The gene calls are TRBV20-1 and TRBJ1-5; TRBD1 might be the D (6 bases). V dropped 1 base and J dropped 3 bases, with 16 bases sitting between them. Germline V gives CDR1 DFQATT, CDR2 SNEGSKA (reference sequence). The CDR3 runs 16 residues. The CDR3 DNA follows: TGCAGTGCTAGAGTCGGACAGAGGGCCCCCAATCAGCCCCAGCATTTT. Amino acids: CSARVGQRAPNQPQHF.

A word on this clonotype: This may stem from a read error, because a much larger clone lies one nucleotide away. The V and J genes are TRBV6-1 and TRBJ2-5; D remains ambiguous. The V end was cut by 4 bases, the J end by 2 bases, with 11 bases between. There are 14 residues in the CDR3. Germline V gene lookup returns CDR1 MNHNS and CDR2 SASEGT. CDR3 in DNA: TGTGCCAGCAGTGGAATGATCCCACAAGAGACCCAGTACTTC. This translates into CASSGMIPQETQYF.

This clonotype was observed a few times. The V call is TRBV6-2 or TRBV6-3, the J call TRBJ1-1; unclear D gene. Trimming pared 0 bases from V and 3 bases from J, leaving 11 bases between. Germline loops: CDR1 MNHEY, CDR2 SVGEGT. CDR3 length: 15 residues. The CDR3 region is CASSYSDGGDTEAFF. CDR3 coding DNA: TGTGCCAGCAGTTACTCTGATGGTGGGGACACTGAAGCTTTCTTT.

A few counts support this clonotype. The V and J genes are TRBV11-2 and TRBJ1-1; tentative D call: TRBD1 (5 bases). Trimming shortened V by 5 bases and J by 4 bases, and 14 bases separated the two germline ends. Germline V lookup: CDR1 SGHAT, CDR2 FQNNGV. CDR3 size: 14 residues. The CDR3 loop is CASSPPGYPTEAFF. The CDR3 DNA sequence: TGTGCCAGCAGCCCGCCAGGGTACCCCACTGAAGCTTTCTTT.

This clonotype was recorded many times. The gene calls are TRBV29-1 and TRBJ2-5, with 12 positions matching TRBD2. The trim removed 5 bases at V and 7 bases at J, leaving 8 bases unmatched. Germline CDR1 and CDR2: SQVTM and ANQGSEA. CDR3 length equals 14 residues. The CDR3 spells CSVSTSGGTRTQYF. CDR3 bases: TGCAGCGTTAGTACTAGCGGGGGGACGAGGACCCAGTACTTC.

This clonotype was recorded once. V gene TRBV6-1 combines with J gene TRBJ2-1; D not resolved. The CDR3 sequence is 15 residues long. V lost 1 base and J 0 bases, leaving 7 bases between the germline ends. Germline CDR1 is MNHNS and CDR2 is SASEGT. DNA for the CDR3: TGTGCCAGCAGTGAAGACCTGTACTCCTACAATGAGCAGTTCTTC. This encodes CASSEDLYSYNEQFF.

This clonotype was observed a handful of times. The chain joins TRBV7-2 to TRBJ2-5; TRBD2 is a possible D gene (5 bases). Germline-derived CDR1 and CDR2 are SGHTA and FQGNSA. V was clipped by 4 bases and J by 9 bases, with 12 bases between them. The CDR3 length is 12 residues. The CDR3 spells CASSYDYQPQYF. DNA for the CDR3: TGTGCCAGCAGCTACGACTACCAACCCCAGTACTTC.

This clonotype was counted only a few times. The junction differs from germline at one of its ends, possibly a read error. The chain employs TRBV11-1 and TRBJ1-1; D not resolved. The V gene's germline CDR1 is SGHAT and CDR2 FQDESV (reference sequence). CDR3 length: 12 residues. Written as DNA, the CDR3 is TGTGCCAGCAGCGCCGAGAACGCTGAAGCTTTCTTT. The encoded protein is CASSAENAEAFF.

This clonotype was detected ten times or more. An end of the junction differs from the germline gene, which may be a read error. The chain combines TRBV10-3 with TRBJ1-3; D may be TRBD1 (6 bases). From germline, CDR1 is ENHRY and CDR2 SYGVKD. The CDR3 sequence is 13 residues long. Here the CDR3 DNA reads TGTGCCATCAGGGACAGCTCTGAAAACACCATATATTTT. Protein sequence: CAIRDSSENTIYF.

The chain uses TRBV5-1 and TRBJ2-2; TRBD1 agrees at 9 bases. V gave up 7 bases and J gave up 5 bases; unmatched junction bases: 9. CDR3 length: 15 amino acids. Germline V gives CDR1 SGHRS, CDR2 YFSETQ. The CDR3, as DNA: TGCGCCAGCGGGAGGACAGGGGTACAAACCGGGGAGCTGTTTTTT. Translated, it gives CASGRTGVQTGELFF.

This clonotype was seen repeatedly, ten times or more. The chain recombines TRBV5-1 with TRBJ1-1; D uncertain. Germline lookup yields CDR1 SGHRS and CDR2 YFSETQ. V lost 0 bases to trimming and J lost 5 bases, with 14 bases between them. This CDR3 comprises 15 residues. This CDR3 is CASSLADVGGTEAFF. For the CDR3, the DNA is TGCGCCAGCAGCTTGGCGGACGTCGGAGGGACTGAAGCTTTCTTT.

The sample holds many counts of this clonotype. The chain employs TRBV12-3 or TRBV12-4 and TRBJ2-7; D possibly corresponds to TRBD2 (6 bases). This CDR3 contains 14 residues. Trimming shortened V by 7 bases and J by 4 bases, and 17 bases separated the two germline ends. The CDR3 nucleotides read TGTGCCAGCATCCTAGGATCGGAGGGATACGAGCAGTACTTC. It encodes CASILGSEGYEQYF.

This clonotype was recorded many times. CDR3 protein: CASSLKPEYGYTF. The CDR3, as DNA: TGTGCCAGCAGTTTAAAGCCAGAGTATGGCTACACCTTC. The chain recombines TRBV28 with TRBJ1-2, with D unresolved. Germline V gene lookup returns CDR1 MDHEN and CDR2 SYDVKM. V was cut by 2 bases and J by 5 bases, with 9 bases left in between. The CDR3 is made up of 13 amino acids.

The sample holds a few counts of this clonotype. The chain carries TRBV20-1 and TRBJ2-2; no definite D call. The CDR3 runs to 14 residues. V gave up 6 bases and J gave up 1 base, with 12 bases separating them. CDR1 is DFQATT and CDR2 is SNEGSKA in the germline V gene (reference sequence). The CDR3 sequence is CSAGRWGNTGELFF. The DNA for the CDR3 is TGCAGTGCCGGGCGGTGGGGGAACACCGGGGAGCTGTTTTTT.

There are many counts of this clonotype. The CDR3 bases are TGTGCCAGCAGTTGGCGGGACTCGGACACCGGGGAGCTGTTTTTT. Protein product: CASSWRDSDTGELFF. This sequence joins TRBV12-3 or TRBV12-4 and TRBJ2-2; D might be TRBD2 (6 bases). Trimming left V 4 bases short and J 3 bases short, with 12 bases between. The CDR3 extends over 15 amino acids.

This clonotype was detected ten times or more. The CDR3 region is CSGGPLHTEAFF. The CDR3 coding sequence is TGCAGCGGGGGCCCGCTTCACACTGAAGCTTTCTTT. This chain joins TRBV29-1 and TRBJ1-1; perhaps TRBD1 as D (5 bases). The length of the CDR3 is 12 residues. Looked up from germline, CDR1 is SQVTM and CDR2 is ANQGSEA. Trimming removed 7 bases at V and 3 bases at J, with 12 bases between.

This chain uses TRBV5-1 with TRBJ2-7; D is unresolved. Trimming pared 1 base from V and 5 bases from J, leaving 16 bases between. This CDR3 comprises 15 residues. Germline values: CDR1 SGHRS, CDR2 YFSETQ. The CDR3 DNA is TGCGCCAGCAGCTTGACTGGCCGCTTCGGAAACGAGCAGTACTTC. Translating gives CASSLTGRFGNEQYF.

The CDR3 sequence is CAISAGWAEKLFF. The CDR3 DNA reads TGTGCCATCAGTGCGGGTTGGGCTGAAAAACTGTTTTTT. J is TRBJ1-4 and V is TRBV10-3; D is undetermined. The CDR3 contains 13 residues. Germline V gene lookup returns CDR1 ENHRY and CDR2 SYGVKD. V was clipped by 4 bases and J by 7 bases, with 10 bases between them.

This clonotype was counted at least ten times. The chain couples TRBV20-1 to TRBJ2-1; the D gene could be TRBD1 or TRBD2 (6 bases each). The CDR3 covers 12 residues. The V gene's germline CDR1 is DFQATT and CDR2 SNEGSKA (reference sequence). Trimming took off 7 bases at V and 9 bases at J, with 16 bases between the two ends. This CDR3 is CSGGHGGGEQFF. In nucleotides, the CDR3 is TGCAGTGGGGGGCACGGGGGAGGTGAGCAGTTCTTC.

In its sample, this clonotype was seen a few times. V gene TRBV5-1 combines with J gene TRBJ1-1; D not resolved. V gave up 4 bases and J gave up 1 base, with 11 bases separating them. This CDR3 spans 14 amino acids. Germline V gene lookup returns CDR1 SGHRS and CDR2 YFSETQ. The CDR3 spells CASSPLRENTEAFF. The CDR3, as DNA: TGCGCCAGCAGCCCACTGAGGGAGAACACTGAAGCTTTCTTT.

This clonotype has only a few counts. The genes are TRBV12-3 or TRBV12-4 and TRBJ1-5; D not resolved. The CDR3 loop spans 17 amino acids. V was cut by 3 bases and J by 2 bases, with 17 bases left in between. CDR3 residues: CASSFGRYQAGNQPQHF. DNA of the CDR3: TGTGCCAGCAGTTTTGGGAGGTACCAGGCGGGCAATCAGCCCCAGCATTTT.

This clonotype was observed many times. The chain joins TRBV10-3 to TRBJ1-1, with D uncertain. This CDR3 contains 13 residues. Germline V lookup: CDR1 ENHRY, CDR2 SYGVKD. Trimming took off 2 bases at V and 3 bases at J, with 7 bases between the two ends. The CDR3 is CAISEGEYTEAFF. CDR3 coding DNA: TGTGCCATCAGTGAGGGGGAGTACACTGAAGCTTTCTTT.

This clonotype was counted ten times or more. The chain links TRBV9 to TRBJ1-2; no clear D. CDR1 and CDR2 from the germline V gene are SGDLS and YYNGEE. The CDR3 has 12 amino acids. The germline V and J ends were trimmed by 4 bases and 7 bases, with 11 bases remaining between them. The CDR3 spells CASSSTEVGYTF. For the CDR3, the DNA is TGTGCCAGCAGCTCAACAGAGGTTGGCTACACCTTC. Combining the CDR3 with reference TRBV9 and TRBJ1-2 gives the whole variable domain DSGVTQTPKHLITATGQRVTLRCSPRSGDLSVYWYQQSLDQGLQFLIQYYNGEERAKGNILERFSAQQFPDLHSELNLSSLELGDSALYFCASSSTEVGYTFGSGTRLTVV.

This clonotype showed up many times. V usage is TRBV6-1 and J usage is TRBJ2-7, with 10 bases fitting TRBD2. This CDR3 contains 16 residues. Trimming cost V 6 bases and J 0 bases; bases outside gene matches: 8. Germline V gene data show CDR1 as MNHNS and CDR2 as SASEGT. In nucleotides, the CDR3 is TGTGCCAGCAGGACGAGCGGGGGGGCCATCTCCTACGAGCAGTACTTC. Protein: CASRTSGGAISYEQYF.